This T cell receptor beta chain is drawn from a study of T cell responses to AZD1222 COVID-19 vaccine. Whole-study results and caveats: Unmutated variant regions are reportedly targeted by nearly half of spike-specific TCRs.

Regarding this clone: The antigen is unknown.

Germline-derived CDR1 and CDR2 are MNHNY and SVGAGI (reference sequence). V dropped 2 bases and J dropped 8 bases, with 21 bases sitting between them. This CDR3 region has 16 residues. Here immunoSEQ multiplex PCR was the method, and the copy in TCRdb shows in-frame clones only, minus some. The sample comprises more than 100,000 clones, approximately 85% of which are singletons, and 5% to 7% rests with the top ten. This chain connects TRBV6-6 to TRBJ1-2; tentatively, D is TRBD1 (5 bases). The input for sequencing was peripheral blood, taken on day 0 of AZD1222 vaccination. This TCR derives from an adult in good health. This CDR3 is CASSYPRGDLIGGYTF. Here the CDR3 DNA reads TGTGCCAGCAGTTACCCGCGGGGGGACCTTATAGGAGGCTACACCTTC.